The 29 T cell receptor beta chains presented below share a single source sample, sequenced in a study of T-cell reconstitution after alpha-beta-depleted transplantation in children listed by TCRdb under 2016. Per the publication, the treatment or condition label means: allogeneic hematopoietic cell transplantation with graft depleted of TCRalphabeta T cells and CD19 B cells. The library came from PCR. These reads were obtained on an Illumina HiSeq 2500. Molecular barcoding was employed in the preparation of TCR libraries, with unique molecular identifiers being used to normalize TCRbeta repertoire quantification. Using fastp trimming at Q25 and MiXCR clonotype assembly, TCRdb reanalyzed the public sequencing data and kept in-frame beta chains. Rows with one shared CDR3 protein collapse into an entry with the most common genes and DNA. Recorded for this sample are 750,000 to 950,000 distinct CDR3 sequences; 16% of them occurred a single time. 5% of the sample is held by the ten biggest clonotypes.

The sample here was PBMCs, mostly from graft donor cells, taken 360 days after TCRalphabeta/CD19-depleted stem cell transplant. These receptors all stem from a male patient aged 10 to 17 who had a stem cell transplant for acute lymphoblastic leukemia, so the T cells may come from the graft donor.

This clonotype was seen only a few times. One end of the junction does not line up with germline, which may come from a read error. J is TRBJ1-5 and V is TRBV5-1; D remains unclear. The CDR3 length is 13 residues. Germline V gene data show CDR1 as SGHRS and CDR2 as YFSETQ. The CDR3 DNA sequence: TGCGCCAGCAGATTGGGCCCCGATCAGCCCCAGCATTTT. Protein: CASRLGPDQPQHF. Based on the CDR3 plus reference TRBV5-1 and TRBJ1-5, the full variable domain is KAGVTQTPRYLIKTRGQQVTLSCSPISGHRSVSWYQQTPGQGLQFLFEYFSETQRNKGNFPGRFSGRQFSNSRSEMNVSTLELGDSALYLCASRLGPDQPQHFGDGTRLSIL.

The gene calls are TRBV12-3 or TRBV12-4 and TRBJ2-5, with D perhaps matching TRBD1 or TRBD2 (7 bases each). The germline V and J ends were trimmed by 6 bases and 5 bases, with 25 bases remaining between them. The CDR3 length is 17 residues. The CDR3 protein is CASSSLLGGGIGETQYF. As DNA, the CDR3 is TGTGCCAGCAGCTCTCTTTTGGGAGGGGGCATAGGGGAGACCCAGTACTTC.

The chain is built from TRBV7-9 and TRBJ2-1, with D possibly TRBD2 on 5 matching bases. Germline V gives CDR1 SEHNR, CDR2 FQNEAQ (reference sequence). The CDR3 extends over 16 amino acids. Trimming took 5 bases from V and 2 from J, leaving 16 bases between them. The CDR3 protein is CASSGTGIFAYNEQFF. CDR3 nucleotides: TGTGCCAGCAGCGGAACGGGAATTTTCGCCTACAATGAGCAGTTCTTC.

Only a few counts were recorded for this clonotype. This sequence joins TRBV5-1 and TRBJ2-2; weak D call: TRBD2 (6 bases). The CDR3 extends over 15 amino acids. CDR1 and CDR2 (germline): SGHRS, YFSETQ. Trimming pared 1 base from V and 3 bases from J, leaving 10 bases between. CDR3 residues: CASSLQGGHTGELFF. In DNA, the CDR3 is TGCGCCAGCAGCTTGCAGGGAGGTCACACCGGGGAGCTGTTTTTT.

The J gene is TRBJ1-1, the V gene TRBV5-1, with D maybe TRBD1 (6 bases). The CDR3 sequence is 17 residues long. Trimming left V 3 bases short and J 1 base short, with 19 bases between. Germline assignment: CDR1 SGHRS and CDR2 YFSETQ. The CDR3: CASSSGGRARENTEAFF. As DNA, the CDR3 is TGCGCCAGCAGCTCGGGGGGGCGAGCGAGGGAGAACACTGAAGCTTTCTTT.

This clonotype was detected only a few times. This rearrangement joins TRBV7-2 to TRBJ2-3, with 11 nucleotides matching TRBD2. Germline trimming cut 3 bases from V and 2 bases from J; bases unmatched to any gene: 4. This CDR3 region has 16 residues. Germline-derived CDR1 and CDR2 are SGHTA and FQGNSA. CDR3 sequence (DNA): TGTGCCAGCAGCTTCCGACTAGCGGGGACCACAGATACGCAGTATTTT. Its protein is CASSFRLAGTTDTQYF.

The chain combines TRBV7-9 with TRBJ2-7; 7 bases fit TRBD2. The germline V gene encodes CDR1 SEHNR and CDR2 FQNEAQ (reference sequence). With V trimmed by 3 bases and J by 0 bases, 11 bases remained unmatched. The CDR3 sequence is 17 residues long. CDR3 in DNA: TGTGCCAGCAGCTTCCTTGGGCTAGCGGACGTCTCCTACGAGCAGTACTTC. It encodes CASSFLGLADVSYEQYF.

This clonotype was counted ten times or more. The chain combines TRBV12-3 or TRBV12-4 with TRBJ2-1, with 14 nucleotides matching TRBD2. Germline trimming cut 6 bases from V and 7 bases from J; bases unmatched to any gene: 2. The length of the CDR3 is 14 residues. The CDR3: CASRGLAGVNEQFF. For the CDR3, the DNA is TGTGCCAGCAGGGGACTAGCGGGAGTGAATGAGCAGTTCTTC.

This clonotype showed up just a few times. The chain has TRBV6-2 or TRBV6-3 and TRBJ2-4, with unresolved D. Trimming stripped 0 bases from V and 0 bases from J, with 12 bases between. CDR1 and CDR2 (germline): MNHEY, SVGEGT. The CDR3 runs 17 residues. The CDR3 reads CASSYSIVRTAKNIQYF. The CDR3 region has the DNA TGTGCCAGCAGTTACTCGATCGTGAGAACAGCCAAAAACATTCAGTACTTC.

This clonotype was recorded a few times. The rearrangement links TRBV29-1 to TRBJ1-6; no clear D gene. Germline CDR1 and CDR2: SQVTM and ANQGSEA. This CDR3 has 17 amino acids. Trimming cost V 4 bases and J 0 bases, with 16 bases left between them. CDR3 in amino acids: CSVGTSLLDSYNSPLHF. The CDR3 DNA follows: TGCAGCGTTGGGACTTCCCTCCTGGACTCCTATAATTCACCCCTCCACTTT.

This chain joins TRBV20-1 and TRBJ2-7; TRBD1 might be the D (6 bases). V was shortened by 0 bases and J by 8 bases, with 14 bases between the two germline ends. Germline loops: CDR1 DFQATT, CDR2 SNEGSKA (reference sequence). The CDR3 sequence is 13 residues long. CDR3 region: CSARDRGRNQQYF. DNA for the CDR3: TGCAGTGCTAGAGACAGGGGCCGAAACCAGCAGTACTTC.

The chain carries TRBV20-1 and TRBJ2-4, with 7 bases fitting TRBD1. V shed 4 bases, J shed 2 bases, and the junction held 17 bases outside the gene matches. Germline V gene data show CDR1 as DFQATT and CDR2 as SNEGSKA (reference sequence). The CDR3 runs 18 residues. DNA of the CDR3: TGCAGTGCTATAAAATTCACCGGGACAGAATATTCCAAAAACATTCAGTACTTC. Protein product: CSAIKFTGTEYSKNIQYF.

The chain employs TRBV7-2 and TRBJ1-2; 11 bases agree with TRBD1. Germline V CDR1 and CDR2: SGHTA, FQGNSA. The trim removed 5 bases at V and 7 bases at J, leaving 6 bases unmatched. There are 14 residues in the CDR3. CDR3 in amino acids: CASSLGTGGSGYTF. DNA of the CDR3: TGTGCCAGCAGCCTTGGGACAGGGGGAAGTGGCTACACCTTC.

V usage is TRBV28 and J usage is TRBJ2-7, with D possibly TRBD2 on 5 matching bases. Between the trimmed V and J ends, which lost 3 bases and 3 bases, there was a span of 15 bases. This CDR3 contains 15 residues. Germline CDR1 and CDR2: MDHEN and SYDVKM. DNA for the CDR3: TGTGCCAGCAGTTTTCTTGGCGGGCTGTTCTACGAGCAGTACTTC. Its protein product is CASSFLGGLFYEQYF.

J is TRBJ1-2 and V is TRBV27, with 9 positions matching TRBD1. The CDR3 covers 14 residues. Germline CDR1 is MNHEY and CDR2 is SMNVEV (reference sequence). The V segment lost 4 bases and the J segment 6 bases; nucleotides outside the gene matches: 6. Written as DNA, the CDR3 is TGTGCCAGCAGTTCCCTACAGGGGGCTCATGGCTACACCTTC. The encoded protein is CASSSLQGAHGYTF.

The chain recombines TRBV12-3 or TRBV12-4 with TRBJ1-5, with a tentative D call TRBD1 (6 bases). There are 14 residues in the CDR3. The germline V and J ends were trimmed by 3 bases and 1 base, with 7 bases remaining between them. CDR3 bases: TGTGCCAGCAGTTTTGACAGGAGCAATCAGCCCCAGCATTTT. It yields the protein CASSFDRSNQPQHF.

The chain employs TRBV29-1 and TRBJ1-2, with a weak D call TRBD1 (5 bases). CDR1 is SQVTM, CDR2 ANQGSEA, per germline. The V and J ends lost 2 bases and 4 bases respectively, with 14 bases between them. The CDR3 runs 14 residues. CDR3 in DNA: TGCAGCGTTGAAATCGTGCAGGGCGGCTATGGCTACACCTTC. Translating it yields CSVEIVQGGYGYTF.

On this clonotype itself: No conserved phenylalanine or tryptophan is present at the end of the CDR3, so a read error is the likely explanation. It is unclear where the CDR3 begins or ends on the DNA, so no DNA is shown, and the CDR3 is as TCRdb lists it. This rearrangement joins TRBV2 to TRBJ2-7; the tabulated D call, TRBD2, remains unverified against the DNA. Germline V lookup: CDR1 SNHLY, CDR2 FYNNEI. Both ends counted, the CDR3 spans 13 residues. CDR3: CASSSETLSPQAL.

The V and J genes are TRBV5-6 and TRBJ2-3; 7 nucleotides align to TRBD2. This CDR3 comprises 18 residues. Germline trimming cut 4 bases from V and 2 bases from J; bases unmatched to any gene: 16. The germline gives CDR1 SGHDT, CDR2 YYEEEE. The CDR3 region has the DNA TGTGCCAGCAGCACCGAAGATCTGGCGGGGGAACACACAGATACGCAGTATTTT. As protein: CASSTEDLAGEHTDTQYF.

The CDR3 loop is CASSALGLAGLNEQFF. The CDR3 coding sequence is TGTGCCAGCAGCGCCCTCGGACTAGCGGGCCTCAATGAGCAGTTCTTC. V usage is TRBV9 and J usage is TRBJ2-1, with TRBD2 matching over 11 bases. Germline V gene sequence: CDR1 SGDLS, CDR2 YYNGEE. V lost 3 bases and J lost 6; bases outside the gene matches: 8. The CDR3 runs to 16 residues.

The genes are TRBV4-1 and TRBJ2-7; 7 nucleotides align to TRBD2. The CDR3 runs to 17 residues. V shed 0 bases, J shed 12 bases, and the junction held 20 bases outside the gene matches. Looked up from germline, CDR1 is MGHRA and CDR2 is YSYEKL. The CDR3 DNA reads TGCGCCAGCAGCCAAGATACCGGGGTTGCGCTAGCGGCGCCGGGGTACTTC. It specifies CASSQDTGVALAAPGYF.

The CDR3 sequence is CASSVDGTGYNGGQFF. CDR3 DNA: TGTGCCAGCAGCGTAGACGGGACGGGGTACAATGGGGGGCAGTTCTTC. The gene calls are TRBV9 and TRBJ2-1; perhaps D is TRBD1 or TRBD2 (5 bases each). Germline CDR1 is SGDLS and CDR2 is YYNGEE. This CDR3 is built from 16 residues. V gave up 0 bases and J gave up 12 bases, with 22 bases separating them.

The rearrangement links TRBV10-3 to TRBJ1-1; D is possibly TRBD1 (5 bases). Germline CDR1 ENHRY, CDR2 SYGVKD. Trimming removed 7 bases at V and 5 bases at J, with 8 bases between. The CDR3 covers 11 residues. CDR3 sequence reads: CAINRGTEAFF. The CDR3 DNA sequence: TGTGCCATCAACCGGGGGACTGAAGCTTTCTTT.

This clonotype was seen at least ten times. CDR3 amino acids: CSAHSGSTDTQYF. The CDR3 bases are TGCAGTGCCCATAGCGGCAGCACAGATACGCAGTATTTT. The V gene is TRBV20-1, the J gene TRBJ2-3; TRBD2 is a possible D gene (6 bases). The CDR3 runs to 13 residues. CDR1 is DFQATT and CDR2 is SNEGSKA in the germline V gene (reference sequence). Trimming removed 6 bases from V and 0 bases from J, with 10 bases in between.

The genes are TRBV24-1 and TRBJ2-2; 9 bases map to TRBD1. CDR3 length: 16 residues. CDR1 is KGHDR and CDR2 is SFDVKD in the germline V gene. Trimming took 5 bases from V and 8 from J; bases not matched to a gene: 11. For the CDR3, the DNA is TGTGCCACCAGTGTCGGGACAGGGAGACGACGGGGGGAGCTGTTTTTT. It specifies CATSVGTGRRRGELFF.

This clonotype showed up many times. The chain is built from TRBV30 and TRBJ2-1, with TRBD1 identical over 10 bases. Germline V gives CDR1 GTSNPN, CDR2 SVGIG (reference sequence). This CDR3 is 14 amino acids long. V shed 1 base, J shed 3 bases, and the junction held 0 bases outside the gene matches. The CDR3 region is CAWSGDRGYNEQFF. The CDR3, as DNA: TGTGCCTGGAGTGGGGACAGGGGCTACAATGAGCAGTTCTTC.

The chain has TRBV20-1 and TRBJ2-5; D ambiguous. The V gene's germline CDR1 is DFQATT and CDR2 SNEGSKA (reference sequence). V was shortened by 3 bases and J by 0 bases, with 20 bases between the two germline ends. The CDR3 is made up of 17 amino acids. Here the CDR3 DNA reads TGCAGTGCTAGTGGTGATCTAGACTCTTTGTACCAAGAGACCCAGTACTTC. As protein: CSASGDLDSLYQETQYF.

A word on this clonotype: A much larger clone differs by one base, so this may be a read error. The chain has TRBV7-3 and TRBJ2-1, with 12 nucleotides matching TRBD2. The germline gives CDR1 SGHTA, CDR2 FQGTGA. After removal of 2 bases from V and 3 bases from J, the junction contained 8 bases not matched to a gene. The CDR3 extends over 18 amino acids. As DNA, the CDR3 is TGTGCCAGCAGCTTATGGGAGATGACTAGCGGGAGCTACAATGAGCAGTTCTTC. It specifies CASSLWEMTSGSYNEQFF.

The chain recombines TRBV7-9 with TRBJ2-1; D tentatively reads TRBD1 or TRBD2 (6 bases each). Germline CDR1 and CDR2: SEHNR and FQNEAQ (reference sequence). The CDR3 consists of 17 residues. V was clipped by 3 bases and J by 8 bases, with 23 bases between them. The CDR3 DNA reads as TGTGCCAGCAGCTTCTCGTTCCTGGGGGGCGCCGGGGATGAGCAGTTCTTC. Its translation: CASSFSFLGGAGDEQFF.